These T cell receptor beta chains were read from a single sample in a study of shared clonotypes between healthy human individuals. The repertoire was sequenced with immunoSEQ multiplex PCR; TCRdb's copy has only in-frame clones and lacks some. The data show about 2 million clones, about 95% seen once. Source material: naive CD8+ T cells sorted from blood. The receptors come from a man aged 18 to 35 in good health. CDR3s include the opening cysteine and the closing phenylalanine or tryptophan. The D gene is left open where the match is weak. Where a row states a size, it is once, few, many or the class of an expanded clone; other rows omit it.

>TRBJ2-5|-|TRBD1|TRBV7-9
CASSLAQGEETQYF
TGTGCCAGCAGCTTAGCTCAGGGGGAGGAGACCCAGTACTTC
>TRBJ2-7|-|-|TRBV19
CASSTTALYEQYF
TGTGCCAGTAGTACCACGGCCCTCTACGAGCAGTACTTC
>TRBJ1-2|few|-|TRBV2
CASSEDRDYGYTF
TGTGCCAGCAGTGAAGACAGGGACTATGGCTACACCTTC
>TRBJ2-7|-|-|TRBV5-1
CASSLGQGNYEQYF
TGCGCCAGCAGCTTGGGTCAGGGGAACTACGAGCAGTACTTC
>TRBJ2-7|-|-|TRBV5-5
CASSLAMDGLYEQYF
TGTGCCAGCAGCTTGGCAATGGACGGGCTCTACGAGCAGTACTTC
>TRBJ1-2|-|-|TRBV6-6
CASSYADNGYTF
TGTGCCAGCAGTTACGCGGATAATGGCTACACCTTC
>TRBJ1-2|-|TRBD1|TRBV6-1
CASSEGSGTARGYTF
TGTGCCAGCAGTGAAGGTTCTGGGACAGCTAGGGGCTACACCTTC
>TRBJ2-3|-|-|TRBV10-3
CAIKRVSPTDTQYF
TGTGCCATCAAGAGGGTATCTCCCACAGATACGCAGTATTTT
>TRBJ1-1|-|TRBD1|TRBV19
CASSRGQGVTEAFF
TGTGCCAGTAGCCGAGGACAGGGGGTGACTGAAGCTTTCTTT
>TRBJ1-1|-|-|TRBV10-3
CAISVDPNTEAFF
TGTGCCATCAGTGTGGATCCGAACACTGAAGCTTTCTTT
>TRBJ2-6|-|-|TRBV5-1
CASTPGAGANVLTF
TGCGCCAGCACCCCGGGGGCTGGGGCCAACGTCCTGACTTTC
>TRBJ2-7|-|-|TRBV4-1
CASSQEPFLYEQYF
TGCGCCAGCAGCCAAGAACCCTTTCTTTACGAGCAGTACTTC
>TRBJ1-1|-|-|TRBV7-3
CASSSGGIYTEAFF
TGTGCCAGCAGCTCAGGCGGGATTTACACTGAAGCTTTCTTT
>TRBJ2-5|-|TRBD1|TRBV13
CASSQGQGETQYF
TGTGCCAGCAGCCAGGGACAGGGGGAGACCCAGTACTTC
>TRBJ2-7|-|-|TRBV7-6
CASSPIGGTEQYF
TGTGCCAGCAGCCCCATTGGAGGGACTGAGCAGTACTTC
>TRBJ1-2|-|-|TRBV4-3
CASSQDPTGISNYGYTF
TGCGCCAGCAGCCAAGATCCCACAGGGATTTCAAACTATGGCTACACCTTC
>TRBJ2-3|-|TRBD1|TRBV6-6
CASSDGQGVPDTQYF
TGTGCCAGCAGTGACGGACAGGGGGTCCCAGATACGCAGTATTTT
>TRBJ1-4|-|-|TRBV5-1
CASSLAWEKLFF
TGCGCCAGCAGCTTGGCCTGGGAAAAACTGTTTTTT
>TRBJ2-2|once|-|TRBV4-1
CASSQVRGRSTGELFF
TGCGCCAGCAGCCAAGTTAGGGGCCGGTCGACCGGGGAGCTGTTTTTT
>TRBJ2-7|-|TRBD2|TRBV5-1
CASSARTSGSLDFEQYF
TGCGCCAGCAGCGCCAGGACTAGCGGGAGCCTTGATTTCGAGCAGTACTTC
>TRBJ2-1|-|TRBD2|TRBV27
CASSFGLAGSNEQFF
TGTGCCAGCAGTTTTGGACTAGCGGGGTCTAATGAGCAGTTCTTC
>TRBJ2-7|-|-|TRBV19
CASSYRDGPSEQYF
TGTGCCAGTAGTTACCGGGACGGACCCTCCGAGCAGTACTTC
>TRBJ2-7|-|TRBD1|TRBV7-9
CASSRDSTYEQYF
TGTGCCAGCAGCCGGGACAGCACCTACGAGCAGTACTTC
>TRBJ2-5|-|TRBD2|TRBV27
CASSLVAGGSFQETQYF
TGTGCCAGCAGTTTGGTAGCGGGGGGGTCTTTCCAAGAGACCCAGTACTTC
>TRBJ2-7|-|-|TRBV10-2
CASHEGVISYEQYF
TGCGCCAGCCACGAGGGTGTAATCTCCTACGAGCAGTACTTC
>TRBJ2-7|-|-|TRBV11-2
CASSLQLVVPPEQYF
TGTGCCAGCAGCCTCCAACTAGTAGTTCCTCCCGAGCAGTACTTC
>TRBJ2-1|-|-|TRBV2
CASSEAEAVYNEQFF
TGTGCCAGCAGTGAAGCGGAGGCCGTTTACAATGAGCAGTTCTTC
>TRBJ1-1|-|-|TRBV27
CASSLWGPTEAFF
TGTGCCAGCAGTTTATGGGGACCCACTGAAGCTTTCTTT
>TRBJ1-2|once|TRBD1|TRBV6-6
CASSLNQGAVGYTF
TGTGCCAGTTCCCTCAACCAGGGGGCGGTTGGCTACACCTTC
>TRBJ2-7|once|-|TRBV13
CASSLGTVDYEQYF
TGTGCCAGCAGCTTAGGGACAGTAGATTACGAGCAGTACTTC
>TRBJ2-7|-|-|TRBV30
CAWSVTGTKMWEQYF
TGTGCCTGGAGTGTAACTGGGACAAAGATGTGGGAGCAGTACTTC
>TRBJ2-3|-|TRBD2|TRBV4-1
CASSQDPSGGGTDTQYF
TGCGCCAGCAGCCAAGATCCAAGTGGGGGGGGCACAGATACGCAGTATTTT
>TRBJ2-5|-|-|TRBV5-4
CASSFTWGEETQYF
TGTGCCAGCAGCTTCACGTGGGGGGAAGAGACCCAGTACTTC
>TRBJ2-5|-|TRBD2|TRBV11-2
CASSPFSGSGQETQYF
TGTGCCAGCAGCCCTTTTAGCGGGAGTGGGCAAGAGACCCAGTACTTC
>TRBJ1-6|-|-|TRBV4-1
CASSPRDGPSPLHF
TGCGCCAGCAGCCCGAGGGACGGGCCTTCACCCCTCCACTTT
>TRBJ2-5|-|-|TRBV2
CASSELNPGVWETQYF
TGTGCCAGCAGTGAACTTAACCCAGGGGTCTGGGAGACCCAGTACTTC
>TRBJ2-1|-|TRBD1|TRBV11-2
CASSLDQGQGNEQFF
TGTGCCAGCAGCTTAGATCAGGGACAGGGCAATGAGCAGTTCTTC
>TRBJ2-7|-|-|TRBV7-9
CASSYPGTREQYF
TGTGCCAGCAGCTACCCCGGCACGAGGGAGCAGTACTTC
>TRBJ1-5|-|-|TRBV29-1
CSVEDRRKDSNQPQHF
TGCAGCGTTGAAGATCGGCGGAAAGATAGCAATCAGCCCCAGCATTTT
>TRBJ2-7|once|-|TRBV11-2
CASSLDGAYEQYF
TGTGCCAGCAGCTTAGACGGAGCCTACGAGCAGTACTTC
>TRBJ1-4|-|-|TRBV11-2
CASSLTNWGEKLFF
TGTGCCAGCAGCTTAACTAATTGGGGTGAAAAACTGTTTTTT
>TRBJ2-2|-|-|TRBV5-4
CASSLGRVGELFF
TGTGCCAGCAGCTTGGGGAGAGTCGGGGAGCTGTTTTTT
>TRBJ1-1|-|-|TRBV5-6
CASSHLSKLRWEEAFF
TGTGCCAGCAGCCATTTGTCCAAGCTTCGGTGGGAGGAAGCTTTCTTT
>TRBJ2-7|-|-|TRBV29-1
CSVHSGGSYEQYF
TGCAGCGTTCACTCCGGGGGCAGCTACGAGCAGTACTTC
>TRBJ1-1|once|-|TRBV4-3
CASSQDTETMNTEAFF
TGCGCCAGCAGCCAAGATACAGAAACCATGAACACTGAAGCTTTCTTT
>TRBJ2-5|-|-|TRBV7-9
CASSLGESWETQYF
TGTGCCAGCAGCTTAGGCGAATCCTGGGAGACCCAGTACTTC
>TRBJ1-4|-|TRBD1|TRBV10-3
CATRDRSNEKLFF
TGTGCCACCCGGGACAGGTCTAATGAAAAACTGTTTTTT
>TRBJ2-6|-|-|TRBV10-1
CASSETGANVLTF
TGCGCCAGCAGTGAGACCGGGGCCAACGTCCTGACTTTC
>TRBJ2-7|-|-|TRBV5-1
CASSLGREVYEQYF
TGCGCCAGCAGCTTGGGGCGCGAAGTTTACGAGCAGTACTTC
>TRBJ2-3|-|TRBD1|TRBV4-1
CASSLGRDRFTDTQYF
TGCGCCAGCAGCCTTGGCCGGGACAGGTTCACAGATACGCAGTATTTT
>TRBJ1-2|-|-|TRBV2
CATYRVEGYTF
TGTGCCACCTACAGGGTGGAGGGCTACACCTTC